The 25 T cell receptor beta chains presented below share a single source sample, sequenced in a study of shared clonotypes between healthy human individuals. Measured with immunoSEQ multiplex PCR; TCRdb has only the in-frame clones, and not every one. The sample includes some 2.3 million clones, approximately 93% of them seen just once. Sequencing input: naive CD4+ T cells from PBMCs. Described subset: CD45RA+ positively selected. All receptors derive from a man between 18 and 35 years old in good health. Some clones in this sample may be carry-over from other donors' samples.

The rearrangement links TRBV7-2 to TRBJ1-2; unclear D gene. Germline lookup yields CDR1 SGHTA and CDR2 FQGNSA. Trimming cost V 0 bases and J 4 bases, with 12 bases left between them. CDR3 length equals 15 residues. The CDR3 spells CASSLARWATYGYTF. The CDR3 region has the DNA TGTGCCAGCAGCTTAGCTCGATGGGCTACCTATGGCTACACCTTC.

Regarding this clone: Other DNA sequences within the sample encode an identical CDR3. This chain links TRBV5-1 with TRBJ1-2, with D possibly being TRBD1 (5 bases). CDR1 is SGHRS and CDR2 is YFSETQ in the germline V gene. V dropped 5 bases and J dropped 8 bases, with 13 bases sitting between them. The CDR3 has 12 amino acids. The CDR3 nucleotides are TGCGCCAGCAGTTGGGGGTCTTACGGCTACACCTTC. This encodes CASSWGSYGYTF.

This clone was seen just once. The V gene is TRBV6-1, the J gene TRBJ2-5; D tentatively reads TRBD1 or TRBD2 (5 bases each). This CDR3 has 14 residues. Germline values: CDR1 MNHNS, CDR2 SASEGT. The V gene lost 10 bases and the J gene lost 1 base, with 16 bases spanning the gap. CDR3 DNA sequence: TGTGCCACCTCCCCCGGGGCATTCCAAGAGACCCAGTACTTC. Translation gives CATSPGAFQETQYF.

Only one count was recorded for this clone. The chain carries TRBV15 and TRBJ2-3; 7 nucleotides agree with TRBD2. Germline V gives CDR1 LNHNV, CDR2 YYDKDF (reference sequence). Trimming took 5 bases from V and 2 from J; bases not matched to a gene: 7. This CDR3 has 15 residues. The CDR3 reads CATSYMRGSTDTQYF. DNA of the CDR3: TGTGCCACCAGCTACATGCGGGGGTCCACAGATACGCAGTATTTT.

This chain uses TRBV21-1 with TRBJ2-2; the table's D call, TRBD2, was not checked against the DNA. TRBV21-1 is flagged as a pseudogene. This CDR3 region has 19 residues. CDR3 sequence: CASTSPGLAGVKDTGELFF. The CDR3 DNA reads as TGTGCCAGCACCTCCCCGGGTCTAGCGGGAGTTAAGGACACCGGGGAGCTGTTTTTT.

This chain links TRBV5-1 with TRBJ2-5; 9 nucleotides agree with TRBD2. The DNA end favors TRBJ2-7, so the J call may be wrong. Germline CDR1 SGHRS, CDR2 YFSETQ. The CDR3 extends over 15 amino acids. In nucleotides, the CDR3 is TGCGCCAGCAGCGCGGGACTAGCCAGCTCCTACGAGCAGTACTTC. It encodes CASSAGLASSYEQYF.

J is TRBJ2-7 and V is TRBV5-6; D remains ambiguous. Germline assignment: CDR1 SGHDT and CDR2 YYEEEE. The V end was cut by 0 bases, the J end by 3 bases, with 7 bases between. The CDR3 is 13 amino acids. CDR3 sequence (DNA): TGTGCCAGCAGCTTGGTTCAGAGCTACGAGCAGTACTTC. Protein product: CASSLVQSYEQYF. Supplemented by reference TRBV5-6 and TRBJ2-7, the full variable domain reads DAGVTQSPTHLIKTRGQQVTLRCSPKSGHDTVSWYQQALGQGPQFIFQYYEEEERQRGNFPDRFSGHQFPNYSSELNVNALLLGDSALYLCASSLVQSYEQYFGPGTRLTVT.

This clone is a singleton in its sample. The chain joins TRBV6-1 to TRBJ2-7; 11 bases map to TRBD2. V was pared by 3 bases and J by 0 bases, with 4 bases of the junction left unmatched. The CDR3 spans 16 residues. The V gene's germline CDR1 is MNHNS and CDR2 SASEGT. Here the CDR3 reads CASSDAGTSGSYEQYF. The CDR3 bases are TGTGCCAGCAGTGACGCCGGGACTAGCGGCTCCTACGAGCAGTACTTC.

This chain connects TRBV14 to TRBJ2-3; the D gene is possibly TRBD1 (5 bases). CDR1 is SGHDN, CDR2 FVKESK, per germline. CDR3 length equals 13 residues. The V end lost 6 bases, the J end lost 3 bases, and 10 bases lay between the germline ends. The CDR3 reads CASRRQGTDTQYF. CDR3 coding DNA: TGTGCCAGCAGACGTCAGGGAACAGATACGCAGTATTTT.

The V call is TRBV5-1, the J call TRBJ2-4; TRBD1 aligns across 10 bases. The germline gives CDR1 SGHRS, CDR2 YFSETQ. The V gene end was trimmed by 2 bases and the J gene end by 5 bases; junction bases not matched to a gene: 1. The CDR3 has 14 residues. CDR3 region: CASSFGTGENIQYF. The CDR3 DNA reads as TGCGCCAGCAGCTTCGGGACAGGGGAAAACATTCAGTACTTC.

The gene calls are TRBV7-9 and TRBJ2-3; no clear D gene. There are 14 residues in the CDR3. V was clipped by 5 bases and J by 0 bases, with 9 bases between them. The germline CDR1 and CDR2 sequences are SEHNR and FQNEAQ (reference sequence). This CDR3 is CASSQGDSTDTQYF. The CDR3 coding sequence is TGTGCCAGCAGCCAAGGTGACAGCACAGATACGCAGTATTTT.

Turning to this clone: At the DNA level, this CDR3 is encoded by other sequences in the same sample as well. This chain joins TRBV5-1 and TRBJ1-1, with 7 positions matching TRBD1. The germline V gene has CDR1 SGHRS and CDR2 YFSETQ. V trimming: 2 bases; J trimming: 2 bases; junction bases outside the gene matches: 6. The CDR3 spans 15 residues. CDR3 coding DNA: TGCGCCAGCAGCTTTACCGGGACAGTTAACACTGAAGCTTTCTTT. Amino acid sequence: CASSFTGTVNTEAFF.

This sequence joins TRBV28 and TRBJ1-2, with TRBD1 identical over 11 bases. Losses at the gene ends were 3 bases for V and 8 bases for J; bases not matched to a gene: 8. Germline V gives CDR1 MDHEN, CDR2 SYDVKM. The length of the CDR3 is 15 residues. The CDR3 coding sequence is TGTGCCAGCAGTTTCCCAGGACAGGGGGCGAGAGGCTACACCTTC. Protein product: CASSFPGQGARGYTF.

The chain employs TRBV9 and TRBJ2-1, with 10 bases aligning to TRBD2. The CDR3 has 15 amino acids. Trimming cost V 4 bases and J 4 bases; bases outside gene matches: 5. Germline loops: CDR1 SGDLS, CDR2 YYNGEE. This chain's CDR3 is CASSPTSGKYNEQFF. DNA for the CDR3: TGTGCCAGCAGCCCCACTAGCGGGAAGTACAATGAGCAGTTCTTC.

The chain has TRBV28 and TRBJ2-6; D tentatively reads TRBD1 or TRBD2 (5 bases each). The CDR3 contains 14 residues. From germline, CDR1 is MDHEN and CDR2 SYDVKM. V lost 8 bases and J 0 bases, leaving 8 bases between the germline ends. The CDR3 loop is CASGTVSGANVLTF. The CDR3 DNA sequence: TGTGCCAGCGGGACGGTCTCTGGGGCCAACGTCCTGACTTTC.

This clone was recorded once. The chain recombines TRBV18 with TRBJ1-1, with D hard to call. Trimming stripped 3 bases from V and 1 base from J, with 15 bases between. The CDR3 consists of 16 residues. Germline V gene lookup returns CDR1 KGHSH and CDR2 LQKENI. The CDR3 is CASSPSGGAGNTEAFF. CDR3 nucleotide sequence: TGTGCCAGCTCACCCTCGGGTGGAGCAGGGAACACTGAAGCTTTCTTT.

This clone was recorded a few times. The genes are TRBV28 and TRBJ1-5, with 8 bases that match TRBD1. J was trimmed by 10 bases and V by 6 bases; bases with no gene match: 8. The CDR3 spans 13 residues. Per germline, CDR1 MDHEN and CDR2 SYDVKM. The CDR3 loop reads CASRGDRRFPQHF. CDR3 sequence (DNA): TGTGCCAGCAGGGGGGACAGGAGATTCCCCCAGCATTTT.

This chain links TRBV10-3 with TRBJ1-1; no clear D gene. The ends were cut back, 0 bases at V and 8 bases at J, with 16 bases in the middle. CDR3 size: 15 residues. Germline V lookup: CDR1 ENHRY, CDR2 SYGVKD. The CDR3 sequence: CAISESLVSAPEAFF. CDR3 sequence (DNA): TGTGCCATCAGTGAGTCATTGGTCAGCGCCCCAGAAGCTTTCTTT.

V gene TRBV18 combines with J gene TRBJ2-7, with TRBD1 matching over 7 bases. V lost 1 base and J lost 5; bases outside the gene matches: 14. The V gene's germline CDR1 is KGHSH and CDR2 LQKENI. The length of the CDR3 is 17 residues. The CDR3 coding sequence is TGTGCCAGCTCACCACAGCCTACAGGGGCCCCCGGGGACGAGCAGTACTTC. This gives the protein CASSPQPTGAPGDEQYF.

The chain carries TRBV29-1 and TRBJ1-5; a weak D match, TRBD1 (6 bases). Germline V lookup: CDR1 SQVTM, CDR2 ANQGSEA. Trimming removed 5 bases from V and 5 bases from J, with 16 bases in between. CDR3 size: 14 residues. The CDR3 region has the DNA TGCAGCGTTAGCTCGCAGGGGTTCGATCAGCCCCAGCATTTT. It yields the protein CSVSSQGFDQPQHF.

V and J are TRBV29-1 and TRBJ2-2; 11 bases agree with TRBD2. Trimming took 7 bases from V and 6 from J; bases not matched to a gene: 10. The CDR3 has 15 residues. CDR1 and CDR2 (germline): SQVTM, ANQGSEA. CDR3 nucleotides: TGCAGCGCCACCTTACTAGCGGGAGCGGCCGGGGAGCTGTTTTTT. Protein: CSATLLAGAAGELFF.

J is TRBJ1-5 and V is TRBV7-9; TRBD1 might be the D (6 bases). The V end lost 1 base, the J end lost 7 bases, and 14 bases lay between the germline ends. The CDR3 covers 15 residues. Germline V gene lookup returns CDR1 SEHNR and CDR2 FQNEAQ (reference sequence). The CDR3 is CASSLGGQVNQPQHF. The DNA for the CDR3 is TGTGCCAGCAGCTTAGGGGGGCAGGTGAACCAGCCCCAGCATTTT. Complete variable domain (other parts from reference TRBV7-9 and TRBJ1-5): DTGVSQNPRHKITKRGQNVTFRCDPISEHNRLYWYRQTLGQGPEFLTYFQNEAQLEKSRLLSDRFSAERPKGSFSTLEIQRTEQGDSAMYLCASSLGGQVNQPQHFGDGTRLSIL.

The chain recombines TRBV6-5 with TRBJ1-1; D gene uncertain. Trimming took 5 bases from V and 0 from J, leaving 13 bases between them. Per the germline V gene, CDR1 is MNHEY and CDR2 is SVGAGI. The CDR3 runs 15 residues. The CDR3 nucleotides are TGTGCCAGCAGTATGCACACAGCCTTGAACACTGAAGCTTTCTTT. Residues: CASSMHTALNTEAFF.

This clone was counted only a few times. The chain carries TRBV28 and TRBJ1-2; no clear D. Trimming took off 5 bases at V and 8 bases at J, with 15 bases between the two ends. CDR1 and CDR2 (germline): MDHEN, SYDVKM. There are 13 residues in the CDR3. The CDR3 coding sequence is TGTGCCAGCAGTGAATCGATCCTGCGGGGCTACACCTTC. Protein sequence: CASSESILRGYTF.

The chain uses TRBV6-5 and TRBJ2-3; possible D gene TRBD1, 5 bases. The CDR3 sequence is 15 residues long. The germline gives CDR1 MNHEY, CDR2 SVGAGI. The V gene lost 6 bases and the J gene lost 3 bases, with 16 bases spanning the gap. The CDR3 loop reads CASSPRSSGTDTQYF. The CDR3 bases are TGTGCCAGCAGCCCAAGATCTTCAGGGACAGATACGCAGTATTTT.